The 3 T cell receptor beta chains reported below all come from one sample, sequenced in a study of T cell repertoires in cytomegalovirus infection. TCRdb ran MiXCR on the reads and lists one entry per CDR3 protein. The data show just under 550,000 distinct CDR3 sequences, with about 26% seen just once and under 15% held by the top ten. Sequenced material: PBMCs. These receptors were obtained from a human donor in good health (CMV status not recorded). Some clones in this sample may be carry-over from other donors' samples.

V gene TRBV7-2 combines with J gene TRBJ1-5; 9 nucleotides align to TRBD1. Germline loops: CDR1 SGHTA, CDR2 FQGNSA. The CDR3 consists of 15 residues. J was trimmed by 6 bases and V by 5 bases; bases with no gene match: 8. The CDR3 DNA reads TGTGCCAGCAGCCTGGGGACAGGGAGACGTCAGCCCCAGCATTTT. Its translation is CASSLGTGRRQPQHF.

The CDR3 DNA is TGTGCCAGCAGCTCAGGGCTTGCAATTGGGACAGATACGCAGTATTTT. Translation gives CASSSGLAIGTDTQYF. The chain is built from TRBV7-3 and TRBJ2-3, with a weak D call TRBD1 (5 bases). The CDR3 consists of 16 residues. Trimming pared 4 bases from V and 3 bases from J, leaving 17 bases between. Germline CDR1 reads SGHTA; CDR2 reads FQGTGA.

This clonotype showed up just a few times. This chain joins TRBV6-5 and TRBJ1-1; D is ambiguous. Trimming stripped 2 bases from V and 4 bases from J, with 17 bases between. The CDR3 spans 16 residues. From germline, CDR1 is MNHEY and CDR2 SVGAGI. The CDR3 DNA follows: TGTGCCAGCAGTTACGGAGGGTCCGGGGTGAGCACTGAAGCTTTCTTT. It yields the protein CASSYGGSGVSTEAFF.